The 6 T cell receptor beta chains in this list originate from one sample, sequenced in a study of cytomegalovirus exposure and HLA in healthy donors. The PCR contained 60 Vbeta and 13 Jbeta primers. TCRdb's table, derived via immunoSEQ multiplex PCR, lists solely in-frame clones and lacks some. The repertoire has under 100,000 clones, more than 50% of them found once; the top ten carry 15%. Sequencing used PBMCs. The origin of the receptors is a woman in her thirties or forties in good health and CMV-seropositive.

The chain joins TRBV18 to TRBJ1-1; perhaps TRBD1 as D (6 bases). CDR3 length equals 14 residues. V lost 1 base and J 6 bases, leaving 12 bases between the germline ends. Germline-derived CDR1 and CDR2 are KGHSH and LQKENI. The chain's CDR3 is CASSPHQDSPEAFF. The CDR3 nucleotides are TGTGCCAGCTCACCACACCAGGACAGCCCTGAAGCTTTCTTT.

This clone was observed a handful of times. CDR3 coding DNA: TGTGCCAGCAGCGTAGGTGTTAGCGGGAGAAGTGAGCAGTTCTTC. This codes for CASSVGVSGRSEQFF. The chain combines TRBV9 with TRBJ2-1, with TRBD2 matching over 9 bases. V was clipped by 0 bases and J by 9 bases; unmatched bases: 7. The germline gives CDR1 SGDLS, CDR2 YYNGEE. The CDR3 sequence is 15 residues long.

The rearrangement links TRBV5-6 to TRBJ1-1, with D uncertain. The CDR3 length is 14 residues. Germline V gene data show CDR1 as SGHDT and CDR2 as YYEEEE. V was shortened by 0 bases and J by 4 bases, with 10 bases between the two germline ends. CDR3 amino acids: CASSLVPSGTEAFF. In DNA form, the CDR3 reads TGTGCCAGCAGCTTGGTACCGTCGGGCACTGAAGCTTTCTTT.

In nucleotides, the CDR3 is TGTGCCAGCAGCGACGGCGGGGGCGCCCCTCCTATGGACACTGAAGCTTTCTTT. It codes for CASSDGGGAPPMDTEAFF. This chain links TRBV2 with TRBJ1-1; D possibly corresponds to TRBD1 (6 bases). The CDR3 has 18 residues. Germline CDR1 and CDR2: SNHLY and FYNNEI. Trimming took off 6 bases at V and 3 bases at J, with 26 bases between the two ends.

This clone has more than one count but fewer than ten. J is TRBJ1-5 and V is TRBV5-5; unclear D gene. The germline V gene encodes CDR1 SGHKS and CDR2 YYEKEE (reference sequence). This CDR3 comprises 14 residues. V was trimmed by 4 bases and J by 6 bases, leaving 14 bases between them. CDR3 nucleotides: TGTGCCAGCAGCCCCGAGAGGGTTGGTCAGCCCCAGCATTTT. It translates to CASSPERVGQPQHF. The complete variable domain, with remaining parts taken from reference TRBV5-5 and TRBJ1-5, reads DAGVTQSPTHLIKTRGQQVTLRCSPISGHKSVSWYQQVLGQGPQFIFQYYEKEERGRGNFPDRFSARQFPNYSSELNVNALLLGDSALYLCASSPERVGQPQHFGDGTRLSIL.

This chain connects TRBV18 to TRBJ2-5, with TRBD1 matching 8 bases. This CDR3 is 13 amino acids long. Germline loops: CDR1 KGHSH, CDR2 LQKENI. V shed 3 bases, J shed 11 bases, and the junction held 8 bases outside the gene matches. The CDR3 protein is CASSPGQGNEQYF. In nucleotides, the CDR3 is TGTGCCAGCTCACCTGGACAGGGCAATGAGCAGTACTTC.